A selection of T cell receptor beta chains follows, all from one sample in a study of cytomegalovirus exposure and HLA in healthy donors. Sequenced by immunoSEQ multiplex PCR; TCRdb stores in-frame clones only, minus some. Among 110,000 or so clones listed, 77% were seen once. Sequencing was carried out using PBMCs. All receptors derive from a man aged 40-55 years in good health and CMV-seropositive. Both conserved end residues are part of each CDR3. Fields, in order: clone size, V gene, J gene, D gene, CDR3 protein, CDR3 DNA. A D gene is named only where the DNA matches it firmly. For some rows the clone size is stated as once, few or many, or as a class when expanded; others skip it.

.,TRBV7-3,TRBJ1-1,.,CASSAGRENTEAFF,TGTGCCAGCAGCGCCGGACGGGAGAATACTGAAGCTTTCTTT
.,TRBV19,TRBJ1-1,TRBD1,CASSIDTTLRGTEAFF,TGCGCCAGTAGTATAGACACTACGCTCAGGGGGACTGAAGCTTTCTTT
.,TRBV7-2,TRBJ2-4,TRBD1,CASSSGQGLNIQYF,TGTGCCAGCAGCTCGGGACAGGGGTTGAACATTCAGTACTTC
.,TRBV4-2,TRBJ2-1,.,CASSHIDRGSYNEQFF,TGTGCCAGCAGCCACATAGACCGGGGCTCCTACAATGAGCAGTTCTTC
.,TRBV6-6,TRBJ2-5,.,CASSYSQIQETQYF,TGTGCCAGCAGTTACTCGCAGATCCAAGAGACCCAGTACTTC
.,TRBV29-1,TRBJ1-2,.,CSVGFSNYGYTF,TGCAGCGTTGGGTTTAGTAACTATGGCTACACCTTC
few,TRBV6-5,TRBJ1-6,.,CAVREGNSPLHF,TGTGCCGTCAGGGAGGGTAATTCACCCCTCCACTTT
.,TRBV15,TRBJ1-4,.,CATSRNRGAGNEKLFF,TGTGCCACCAGCAGAAATCGGGGGGCCGGTAATGAAAAACTGTTTTTT
.,TRBV18,TRBJ2-3,TRBD2,CASSPRFSGGGTDTQYF,TGTGCCAGCTCACCACGGTTTAGCGGGGGTGGCACAGATACGCAGTATTTT
.,TRBV4-1,TRBJ1-4,.,CASRGQNEKLFF,TGCGCCAGCCGAGGACAGAATGAAAAACTGTTTTTT
.,TRBV5-5,TRBJ2-7,.,CASSNLTAGYEQYF,TGTGCCAGCAGCAACCTTACCGCGGGGTACGAGCAGTACTTC
.,TRBV6-5,TRBJ2-3,TRBD1,CASSLQGASTDTQYF,TGTGCCAGCAGTTTGCAGGGGGCTAGCACAGATACGCAGTATTTT
.,TRBV9,TRBJ2-7,TRBD1,CASTRGGRAGEQYF,TGTGCCAGCACCCGAGGGGGCAGGGCAGGCGAGCAGTACTTC
once,TRBV19,TRBJ1-1,.,CASSSTPSTEAFF,TGTGCCAGTAGTAGTACGCCGAGCACTGAAGCTTTCTTT
.,TRBV27,TRBJ1-6,.,CASSFLASPLHF,TGTGCCAGCAGTTTCCTGGCTTCACCCCTCCACTTT
.,TRBV18,TRBJ2-5,TRBD2,CASSPPLAGGQETQYF,TGTGCCAGCTCACCACCGCTAGCGGGGGGCCAAGAGACCCAGTACTTC
.,TRBV6-1,TRBJ2-5,.,CASERGCGETQYF,TGTGCCAGCGAAAGGGGGTGCGGGGAGACCCAGTACTTC
.,TRBV4-3,TRBJ1-1,.,CASSLRVPGGTEAFF,TGCGCCAGCAGCCTCCGGGTCCCCGGAGGCACTGAAGCTTTCTTT
.,TRBV19,TRBJ1-4,.,CASSILPTNEKLFF,TGTGCCAGTAGTATCCTACCGACTAATGAAAAACTGTTTTTT
few,TRBV7-3,TRBJ2-3,.,CASTSGGTDTQYF,TGTGCCAGCACGTCGGGGGGCACAGATACGCAGTATTTT
.,TRBV5-1,TRBJ2-1,TRBD2,CASSANSGLTSNEQFF,TGCGCCAGCAGCGCCAACTCGGGACTAACCTCCAATGAGCAGTTCTTC
.,TRBV28,TRBJ1-6,.,CASSYPFDSGSPLHF,TGTGCCAGCAGTTACCCGTTTGACAGTGGGTCACCCCTCCACTTT
once,TRBV4-3,TRBJ1-2,.,CASSQKLTGGNYGYTF,TGCGCCAGCAGCCAAAAACTGACGGGGGGTAACTATGGCTACACCTTC